This T cell receptor beta chain was recovered during a study of T-cell memory formation after mild COVID-19. Study-wide points: CD4+ contracting clones lay mainly in CM and EM, CD8+ ones in EMRA. Specificity for SARS-CoV-2 was not confirmed among the second-wave clones peaking on day 37. CD4/CD8 balance held among clones contracting day 15 to 85, and later expanders leaned CD4+.

With V trimmed by 3 bases and J by 3 bases, 8 bases remained unmatched. CDR3 length: 17 amino acids. The V gene's germline CDR1 is SEHNR and CDR2 FQNEAQ (reference sequence). Turning to this clonotype: Antigen: not known.

It was 5'RACE with constant-segment primers that produced the TCR alpha and TCR beta cDNA libraries, which carried sample barcodes and UMIs. MiXCR, run by TCRdb on the 5' RACE reads, gives a single entry per CDR3 protein. The sample yields 250,000 to 350,000 distinct CDR3 sequences, more than 15% seen once. The TCR was taken from a man aged 18 to 30 who had mild COVID-19 (a few samples of this study predate the infection). Cell type and time point are not known. The sequencing input was PBMCs or a T cell subset sorted from them (not recorded which). The chain carries TRBV7-9 and TRBJ2-3; TRBD2 aligns across 11 bases. CDR3 coding DNA: TGTGCCAGCAGCTTCACCCCGACTAGCGGGGTAACAGATACGCAGTATTTT. Protein sequence: CASSFTPTSGVTDTQYF.